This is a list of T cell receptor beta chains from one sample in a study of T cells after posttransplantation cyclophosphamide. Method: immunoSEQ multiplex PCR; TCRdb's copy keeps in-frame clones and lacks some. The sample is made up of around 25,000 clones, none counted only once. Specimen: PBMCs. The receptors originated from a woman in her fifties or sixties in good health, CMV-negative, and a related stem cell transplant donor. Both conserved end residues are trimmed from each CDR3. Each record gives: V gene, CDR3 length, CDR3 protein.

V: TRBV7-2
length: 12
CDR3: ASSIIGGNTEAF

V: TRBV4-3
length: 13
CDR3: ASSQTSGKTDTQY

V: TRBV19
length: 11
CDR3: ASSEARDQPQH

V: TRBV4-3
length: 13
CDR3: ASSHSGGPYNEQF

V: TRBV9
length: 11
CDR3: ASSETGIWAQY

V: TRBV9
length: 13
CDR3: ASSQLAGGRDTQY

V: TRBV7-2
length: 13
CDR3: ASSRSGRARGELF

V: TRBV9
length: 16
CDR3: ASSVVAGDSFHTDTQY

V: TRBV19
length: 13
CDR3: ASALRASSREKLF

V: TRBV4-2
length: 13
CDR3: ASSQGRDYDQPQH

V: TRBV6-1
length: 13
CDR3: ASSASPQGGHGYT

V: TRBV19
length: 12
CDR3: ASSPTGTNEKLF

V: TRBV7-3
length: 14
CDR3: ASSLTGSGPNSPLH

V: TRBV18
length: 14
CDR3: ASSPAPEMWNSPLH

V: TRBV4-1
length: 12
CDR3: ASSQAEGMNEQF

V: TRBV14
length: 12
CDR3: ASSPSRAGRVQF

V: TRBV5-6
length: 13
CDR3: ASSLGLGDTDTQY

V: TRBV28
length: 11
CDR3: ASSYSGGQPQH

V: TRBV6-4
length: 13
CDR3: ASSPGQGYNSPLH

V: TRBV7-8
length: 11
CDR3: ASSPTGYYEQY

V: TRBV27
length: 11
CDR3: ASKGVLNEKLF

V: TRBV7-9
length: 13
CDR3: ASSVGTSIHGEQF

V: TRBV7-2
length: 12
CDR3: ASSHLGSGNTIY

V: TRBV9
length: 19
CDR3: ASSPRDRDVGIGSGANVLT

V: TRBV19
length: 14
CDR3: ASSRKLPGGYNEQF

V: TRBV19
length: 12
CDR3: ASSTLSSYNEQF

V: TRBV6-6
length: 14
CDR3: ASRSRQGASYNEQF

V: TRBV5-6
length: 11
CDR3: ASSFRGSETQY

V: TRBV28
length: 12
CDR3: ASSAGTRAGELF

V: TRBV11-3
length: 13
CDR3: ASSLGGLSTDTQY

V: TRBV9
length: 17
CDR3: ASSVYPGGWGGSAGELF

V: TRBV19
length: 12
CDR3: ASTPRDRRDTQY

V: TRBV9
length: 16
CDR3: ASSVAPVDRGLYTEAF

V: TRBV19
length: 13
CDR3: ASTLGRVPNQPQH

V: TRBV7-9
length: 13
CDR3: ASSLGSGTGYGYT

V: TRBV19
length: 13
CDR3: ASSIVPMGDYGYT

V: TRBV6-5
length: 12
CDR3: ASSYFTAPTEQY

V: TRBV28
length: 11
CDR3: ASSFGTSNEQF

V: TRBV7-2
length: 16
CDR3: ASSKTSGGVGTPDTQY

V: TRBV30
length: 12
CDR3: AWSVGTSSYEQY

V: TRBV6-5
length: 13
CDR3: ASSTTSGDTGELF

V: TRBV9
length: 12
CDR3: ASSYQGVSDTQY

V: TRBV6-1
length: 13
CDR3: ASRTTGVSFNEQF

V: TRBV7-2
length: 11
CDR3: ASSTAWANEQF

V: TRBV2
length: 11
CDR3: ASTDRLTGEQY

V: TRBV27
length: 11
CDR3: ASRGQGGRGYT

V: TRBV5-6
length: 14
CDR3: ASSPSGGRVGDTQY

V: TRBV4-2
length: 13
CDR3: ASTFEIAGSGELF

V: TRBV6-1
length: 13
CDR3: ASLSGTGTVGELF

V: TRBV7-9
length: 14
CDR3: ASNSQETGSGNTIY

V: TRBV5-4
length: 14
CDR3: ASSSGGGLSGNTIY